Following are 14 T cell receptor beta chains from one sample sequenced in a study of human T cells and chemical hapten exposure. This sample's time point: patch test 3, about 24 weeks after DPC sensitization. Stated treatment: therapeutic diphenylcyclopropenone sensitization with weekly scalp DPC. In TCRdb, the RACE reads were re-called with MiXCR into one record per CDR3 protein. This table has about 190,000 distinct CDR3 sequences, approximately 26% appearing once. The specimen comprised whole blood, sampled in connection with sensitization to the hapten diphenylcyclopropenone (DPC). These receptors originate from a woman aged 40 to 50 with alopecia areata. Some clones in this sample may be carry-over from other donors' samples.

This clonotype turned up a few times. This chain connects TRBV7-2 to TRBJ2-3; TRBD2 aligns across 8 bases. The CDR3 spans 14 residues. With 5 bases clipped from V and 10 bases from J, the junction kept 11 bases outside the gene matches. Germline CDR1 SGHTA, CDR2 FQGNSA. CDR3 amino acids: CASSQAGAGLAQYF. In nucleotides, the CDR3 is TGTGCCAGCAGCCAAGCGGGAGCTGGTCTTGCGCAGTATTTT.

CDR3 region: CASSLNRYEQYF. The DNA for the CDR3 is TGTGCCAGCAGCCTGAATCGTTACGAGCAGTACTTC. This rearrangement joins TRBV5-4 to TRBJ2-7; D gene ambiguous. Trimming left V 4 bases short and J 4 bases short, with 9 bases between. This CDR3 has 12 amino acids. Germline V gene data show CDR1 as SGHNT and CDR2 as YYREEE (reference sequence).

The chain is built from TRBV6-5 and TRBJ2-7; 8 bases are shared with TRBD1. The CDR3 covers 14 residues. CDR1 is MNHEY and CDR2 is SVGAGI in the germline V gene. With 5 bases clipped from V and 9 bases from J, the junction kept 12 bases outside the gene matches. CDR3 DNA: TGTGCCAGCAGTGGGAGAGGACAGGGCGTCGGGCAGTACTTC. This codes for CASSGRGQGVGQYF.

The sample holds a few counts of this clonotype. The genes are TRBV29-1 and TRBJ1-2; D unclear. The CDR3 runs to 12 residues. Germline V gene data show CDR1 as SQVTM and CDR2 as ANQGSEA. With 4 bases removed from V and 3 bases from J, the gap between germline ends came to 9 bases. The CDR3 sequence: CSVVPGDYGYTF. The CDR3 region has the DNA TGCAGCGTTGTGCCCGGGGACTATGGCTACACCTTC.

The rearrangement joins TRBV5-6 to TRBJ1-5; tentative D call: TRBD1 (6 bases). V lost 4 bases and J 0 bases, leaving 14 bases between the germline ends. The CDR3 runs 16 residues. Per germline, CDR1 SGHDT and CDR2 YYEEEE. In DNA form, the CDR3 reads TGTGCCAGCAGCAAGGCAGGGGCATATAGCAATCAGCCCCAGCATTTT. Translated: CASSKAGAYSNQPQHF.

This clonotype has ten or more counts. The gene calls are TRBV20-1 and TRBJ1-1; 8 bases are a match to TRBD1. The germline V gene encodes CDR1 DFQATT and CDR2 SNEGSKA (reference sequence). V was clipped by 2 bases and J by 5 bases; unmatched bases: 4. The CDR3 has 13 residues. The chain's CDR3 is CSARQGARTEAFF. The CDR3 nucleotides are TGCAGTGCTAGACAGGGGGCGCGTACTGAAGCTTTCTTT.

This clonotype appeared a few times. DNA for the CDR3: TGTGCCAGCAGCCAAGATAACAAAGCTGAAGCTTTCTTT. Its translation: CASSQDNKAEAFF. The chain is built from TRBV4-2 and TRBJ1-1; D remains ambiguous. The CDR3 has 13 residues. Trimming pared 0 bases from V and 6 bases from J, leaving 8 bases between. The germline gives CDR1 LGHNA, CDR2 YNFKEQ.

This clonotype was observed a handful of times. The chain recombines TRBV19 with TRBJ2-5; a possible D gene is TRBD1 (5 bases). CDR1 is LNHDA, CDR2 SQIVND, per germline (reference sequence). The CDR3 loop spans 12 amino acids. The germline V and J ends were trimmed by 6 bases and 4 bases, with 9 bases remaining between them. CDR3 protein: CASSPDRETQYF. In DNA, the CDR3 is TGTGCCAGTAGCCCTGACAGAGAGACCCAGTACTTC.

This clonotype was detected a few times. The chain carries TRBV20-1 and TRBJ2-3, with 11 nucleotides matching TRBD2. The V gene end was trimmed by 2 bases and the J gene end by 4 bases; junction bases not matched to a gene: 11. CDR3 length: 17 residues. The germline V gene encodes CDR1 DFQATT and CDR2 SNEGSKA (reference sequence). The CDR3 sequence: CSARSPDSGRAADTQYF. The CDR3 DNA reads as TGCAGTGCTAGAAGTCCCGATAGCGGGAGGGCCGCAGATACGCAGTATTTT.

V usage is TRBV6-5 and J usage is TRBJ2-1; D is uncertain. This CDR3 comprises 17 residues. CDR1 MNHEY and CDR2 SVGAGI come from the germline V gene. V was shortened by 3 bases and J by 0 bases, with 15 bases between the two germline ends. The CDR3: CASSYSAAVDSYNEQFF. In DNA, the CDR3 is TGTGCCAGCAGTTATTCGGCCGCTGTGGACTCCTACAATGAGCAGTTCTTC.

The rearrangement uses TRBV13 and TRBJ1-3, with D uncertain. The germline CDR1 and CDR2 sequences are PRHDT and FYEKMQ (reference sequence). The CDR3 runs 16 residues. Trimming shortened V by 5 bases and J by 0 bases, and 14 bases separated the two germline ends. The CDR3 region is CASSQYGGLSGNTIYF. The CDR3 nucleotides are TGTGCCAGCAGCCAATACGGAGGCCTCTCTGGAAACACCATATATTTT.

This chain joins TRBV7-2 and TRBJ1-5; TRBD1 aligns across 8 bases. The germline V gene has CDR1 SGHTA and CDR2 FQGNSA. This CDR3 has 16 amino acids. The J segment lost 3 bases and the V segment lost 1 base, leaving 5 bases of the junction unmatched. The chain's CDR3 is CASSLGQGRDNQPQHF. The CDR3 DNA reads TGTGCCAGCAGCTTAGGACAGGGGAGGGACAATCAGCCCCAGCATTTT.

The chain joins TRBV19 to TRBJ2-5; a possible D gene is TRBD1 (5 bases). The V and J ends lost 4 bases and 10 bases respectively, with 13 bases between them. Germline loops: CDR1 LNHDA, CDR2 SQIVND (reference sequence). CDR3 size: 12 residues. The CDR3 sequence is CASSTPQGVQYF. As DNA, the CDR3 is TGTGCCAGTAGTACCCCACAAGGGGTCCAGTACTTC. Combining the CDR3 with reference TRBV19 and TRBJ2-5 gives the whole variable domain DGGITQSPKYLFRKEGQNVTLSCEQNLNHDAMYWYRQDPGQGLRLIYYSQIVNDFQKGDIAEGYSVSREKKESFPLTVTSAQKNPTAFYLCASSTPQGVQYFGPGTRLLVL.

The chain carries TRBV29-1 and TRBJ2-3; 9 bases align to TRBD2. Germline CDR1 is SQVTM and CDR2 is ANQGSEA. The CDR3 spans 13 residues. V lost 7 bases and J lost 0; bases outside the gene matches: 2. The CDR3 bases are TGCAGCGCTAGCGGGGACAGCACAGATACGCAGTATTTT. This codes for CSASGDSTDTQYF.